These T cell receptor beta chains were read from a single sample in a study of cytomegalovirus exposure and HLA in healthy donors. Here immunoSEQ multiplex PCR was the method, and the copy in TCRdb shows in-frame clones only, minus some. This table has 210,000 or so clones, 75% to 80% appearing once. Material for sequencing was PBMCs. Receptors were obtained from a woman aged 25 to 39 in good health and CMV-seropositive. Both conserved end residues are part of each CDR3. D genes are given only for firm matches. Some rows have no size entry. The others give once, few or many, or a class for an expanded clone.

D: TRBD1
J: TRBJ2-1
length: 16
V: TRBV5-3
size: NA
DNA: TGTGCCAGAAGAACGTCCGGGACAGAAGAATACAATGAGCAGTTCTTC
CDR3: CARRTSGTEEYNEQFF

D: TRBD1
J: TRBJ1-1
length: 19
V: TRBV4-1
size: few
DNA: TGCGCCAGCAGCCAGCCGCTAGGGACAGGCGGGACAGGGCAAACGAAAGCTTTCTTT
CDR3: CASSQPLGTGGTGQTKAFF

D: NA
J: TRBJ2-7
length: 15
V: TRBV4-2
size: NA
DNA: TGTGCCAGCAGCCAAGAAAGTGGGGGGGCCGACGAGCAGTACTTC
CDR3: CASSQESGGADEQYF

D: TRBD1
J: TRBJ2-7
length: 15
V: TRBV7-8
size: few
DNA: TGTGCCAGCAGCTACACACAGGGGGGTTCCTACGAGCAGTACTTC
CDR3: CASSYTQGGSYEQYF

D: NA
J: TRBJ1-2
length: 15
V: TRBV5-1
size: NA
DNA: TGCGCCAGCAGCTTGAGGGGTGGTCTGGCTGGTGGCTACACCTTC
CDR3: CASSLRGGLAGGYTF

D: TRBD2
J: TRBJ2-7
length: 14
V: TRBV7-2
size: NA
DNA: TGTGCCAGCAGCCTGGGACTAGCGGCATACGAGCAGTACTTC
CDR3: CASSLGLAAYEQYF

D: TRBD1
J: TRBJ2-3
length: 15
V: TRBV6-1
size: NA
DNA: TGTGCCAGCAGAAGAGACAGGGAAATCACAGATACGCAGTATTTT
CDR3: CASRRDREITDTQYF

D: NA
J: TRBJ1-2
length: 14
V: TRBV28
size: NA
DNA: TGTGCCAGCAGTTCTGACATGTCGGACTATGGCTACACCTTC
CDR3: CASSSDMSDYGYTF

D: TRBD1
J: TRBJ2-5
length: 11
V: TRBV29-1
size: NA
DNA: TGCAGCACAGGGGGCCCAGAGACCCAGTACTTC
CDR3: CSTGGPETQYF

D: NA
J: TRBJ2-4
length: 16
V: TRBV5-1
size: NA
DNA: TGCGCCAGCAGCTTGGGGGCCGGGGTTGGCAAAAACATTCAGTACTTC
CDR3: CASSLGAGVGKNIQYF

D: TRBD1
J: TRBJ1-4
length: 15
V: TRBV5-1
size: NA
DNA: TGCGCCAGCAGCTCGCAGGGGGCGACGGGGGAAAAACTGTTTTTT
CDR3: CASSSQGATGEKLFF

D: NA
J: TRBJ1-1
length: 14
V: TRBV19
size: NA
DNA: TGTGCCAGTAAGGACAATAAGTGGGACACTGAAGCTTTCTTT
CDR3: CASKDNKWDTEAFF

D: NA
J: TRBJ1-2
length: 12
V: TRBV6-5
size: few
DNA: TGTGCCAGCAGCTCCCTCGGGGGTAGCTACACCTTC
CDR3: CASSSLGGSYTF

D: TRBD1
J: TRBJ1-4
length: 16
V: TRBV5-1
size: few
DNA: TGCGCCAGCAGCTTGGCCGCGGGGACAGGGGATGAAAAACTGTTTTTT
CDR3: CASSLAAGTGDEKLFF

D: TRBD1
J: TRBJ2-3
length: 15
V: TRBV5-1
size: once
DNA: TGCGCCAGCAGGCTGGGACAGGGGGTCACAGATACGCAGTATTTT
CDR3: CASRLGQGVTDTQYF

D: NA
J: TRBJ2-5
length: 17
V: TRBV19
size: few
DNA: TGTGCCAGTAGAGAGGGGGGGGCTAGCGGAGGGCAAGAGACCCAGTACTTC
CDR3: CASREGGASGGQETQYF

D: TRBD2
J: TRBJ2-3
length: 15
V: TRBV19
size: NA
DNA: TGTGCCAGTAGTTCTACGCGGGAGGGAACAGATACGCAGTATTTT
CDR3: CASSSTREGTDTQYF

D: TRBD1
J: TRBJ1-1
length: 12
V: TRBV6-1
size: NA
DNA: TGTGCCAGCAGTGGGACAGGGCTTCGAGCTTTCTTT
CDR3: CASSGTGLRAFF

D: NA
J: TRBJ1-3
length: 16
V: TRBV7-2
size: NA
DNA: TGTGCCAGCAGCTTACAAGGGGTCAGCTCTGGAAACACCATATATTTT
CDR3: CASSLQGVSSGNTIYF

D: TRBD2
J: TRBJ2-3
length: 15
V: TRBV27
size: NA
DNA: TGTGCCAGCTCTCTTGAGACTAGCGGGGGCCCGACGCAGTATTTT
CDR3: CASSLETSGGPTQYF

D: NA
J: TRBJ2-6
length: 13
V: TRBV18
size: NA
DNA: TGTGCCAGCTCCTTCTCTGGGGCCAACGTCCTGACTTTC
CDR3: CASSFSGANVLTF

D: NA
J: TRBJ1-2
length: 13
V: TRBV7-2
size: NA
DNA: TGTGCCAGCAGCTTGGGACACGGCTATGGCTACACCTTC
CDR3: CASSLGHGYGYTF

D: TRBD2
J: TRBJ2-5
length: 14
V: TRBV28
size: once
DNA: TGTGCCAGCAGTTACGGGGGGAGGGCGGAGACCCAGTACTTC
CDR3: CASSYGGRAETQYF